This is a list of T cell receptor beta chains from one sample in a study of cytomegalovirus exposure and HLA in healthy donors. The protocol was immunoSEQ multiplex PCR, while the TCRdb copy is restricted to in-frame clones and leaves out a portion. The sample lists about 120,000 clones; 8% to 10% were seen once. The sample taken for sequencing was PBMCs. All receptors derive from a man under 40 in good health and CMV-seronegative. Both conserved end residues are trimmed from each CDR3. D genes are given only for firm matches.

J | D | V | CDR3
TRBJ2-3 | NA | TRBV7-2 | ASSVRDTQY
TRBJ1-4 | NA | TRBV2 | ASSRRGFGNEKLF
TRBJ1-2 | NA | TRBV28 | ASSLRRTAGNYGYT
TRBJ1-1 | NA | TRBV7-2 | ASSSRSGGNTEAF
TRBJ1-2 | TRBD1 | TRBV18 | ASSGQGAGNYGYT
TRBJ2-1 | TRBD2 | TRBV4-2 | ASSQDETSGIFGEQF
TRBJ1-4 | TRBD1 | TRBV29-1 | SARQGATNEKLF
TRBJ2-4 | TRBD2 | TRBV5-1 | ASRDWPTSGGENIQY
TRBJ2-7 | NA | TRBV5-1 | ASSFGSGSYEQY
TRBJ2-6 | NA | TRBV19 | ASSMDSLPNSGANVLT
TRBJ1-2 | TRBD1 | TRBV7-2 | ASSPTGQTTRYT
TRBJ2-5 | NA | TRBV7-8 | ASTLIRSETQY
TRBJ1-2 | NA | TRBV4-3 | ASSQDRGAGGYT
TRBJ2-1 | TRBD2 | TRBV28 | AGASSLAGAYNEQF
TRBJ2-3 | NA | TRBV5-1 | ASNRQGVADTQY
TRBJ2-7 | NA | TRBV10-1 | ASSESIKAVQY
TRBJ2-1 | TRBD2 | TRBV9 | ASSTSGPGNEQF
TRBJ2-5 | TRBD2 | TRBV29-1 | SVGGSTETQY
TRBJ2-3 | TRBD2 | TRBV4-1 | ASSQVAGGPPDTQY
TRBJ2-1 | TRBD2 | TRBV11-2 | ASSSGLGDEQF
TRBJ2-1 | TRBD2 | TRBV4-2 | ASSHGGEGLLGEQF
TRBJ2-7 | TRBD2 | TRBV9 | ASSVDAGGPREQY
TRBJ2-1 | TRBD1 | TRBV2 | ATHGDRANEQF
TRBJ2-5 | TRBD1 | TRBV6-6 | ASSYWDRTQETQY
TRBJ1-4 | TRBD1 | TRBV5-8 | ASSLGRGASNEKLF
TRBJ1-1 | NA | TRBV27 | ASSLSAPDRGNTEAF
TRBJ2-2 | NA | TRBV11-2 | ASSGGRNTGELF
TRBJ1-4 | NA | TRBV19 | ATRPTGLQMEKLF
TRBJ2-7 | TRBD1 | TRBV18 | ASSPPTGVLQEQY
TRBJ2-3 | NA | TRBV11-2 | ASSPGLSTDTQY
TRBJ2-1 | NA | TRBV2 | ASVPRSYNEQF
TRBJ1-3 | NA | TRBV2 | ATNSRLGLGNTIY
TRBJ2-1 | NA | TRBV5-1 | ASRTTASYNEQF
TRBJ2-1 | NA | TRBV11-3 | ASSLLGGYEQF
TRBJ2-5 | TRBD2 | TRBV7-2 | ASTGAGGPETQY
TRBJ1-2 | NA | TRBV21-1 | ASSKKTGYGYT
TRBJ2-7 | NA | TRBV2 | ASSADWEEQY